This TCR beta chain appears in the sequencing data of a study of cytomegalovirus exposure and HLA in healthy donors. For the study at large: An early release of data contained around 80 million unique TCRs, which came from HLA-typed donors. General observations from the study: Specific recognition of CMV antigens was confirmed in vitro for three chains (all CMV-associated).

CDR1 and CDR2 (germline): WSHSY, SAAADI. CDR3 size: 15 residues. Trimming left V 4 bases short and J 0 bases short, with 13 bases between. This clone was seen only a few times. The antigen is unknown. Primers: 60 Vbeta forward and 13 Jbeta reverse. The table came from immunoSEQ multiplex PCR; TCRdb's copy has only in-frame clones and leaves some out. This table has about 150,000 clones, 65% to 90% appearing once. The J gene is TRBJ2-7, the V gene TRBV10-2; weak D call: TRBD1 (5 bases). Material: PBMCs. The receptor was isolated from a woman aged 50 to 60 in good health and CMV-seropositive. This CDR3 reads CASSGQGAFSYEQYF. CDR3 coding DNA: TGCGCCAGCAGTGGCCAAGGGGCATTCTCCTACGAGCAGTACTTC.